Listed below are T cell receptor beta chains from one sample, sequenced in a study of shared clonotypes between healthy human individuals. TCRdb's copy holds only in-frame clones and misses some; the assay was immunoSEQ multiplex PCR. The profile covers more than 2 million clones, with around 95% appearing a single time and 0.1% to 0.15% taken by the ten largest. Sequenced input: naive CD4+ T cells sorted from blood. The receptors derive from a man aged 18 to 29 in good health. Both conserved end residues are part of each CDR3. Each record gives: CDR3 length, J gene, clone size, V gene, D gene, CDR3 DNA, CDR3 protein. D genes are given only for firm matches. Size is stated for part of the rows, as once, few or many counts, or as a class when the clone is expanded.

length: 16; J: TRBJ2-3; size: -; V: TRBV7-3; D: TRBD2; DNA: TGTGCCAGCAGCTTGGTGGCGGGGGTTGGCAGGAATACGCAGTATTTT; CDR3: CASSLVAGVGRNTQYF
length: 15; J: TRBJ1-2; size: -; V: TRBV19; D: -; DNA: TGTGCCAGTAGTATCCTGCCAGGAGCTAACTATGGCTACACCTTC; CDR3: CASSILPGANYGYTF
length: 13; J: TRBJ2-2; size: -; V: TRBV2; D: -; DNA: TGTGCCAGCAGCAGTGTGAACACCGGGGAGCTGTTTTTT; CDR3: CASSSVNTGELFF
length: 14; J: TRBJ2-7; size: -; V: TRBV6-1; D: TRBD1; DNA: TGTGCCAGCAGTGGCTTACAGGGGGCCCACGAGCAGTACTTC; CDR3: CASSGLQGAHEQYF
length: 14; J: TRBJ1-5; size: once; V: TRBV5-8; D: -; DNA: TGTGCCAGCAGCTTTCGAGGGGTTGAGAAGCCCCAGCATTTT; CDR3: CASSFRGVEKPQHF
length: 18; J: TRBJ2-5; size: -; V: TRBV4-1; D: TRBD2; DNA: TGCGCCAGCAGCCAGGGACTAGCGGGGGACCACCGACCCGGGGCCCAGTACTTC; CDR3: CASSQGLAGDHRPGAQYF
length: 17; J: TRBJ1-6; size: -; V: TRBV27; D: TRBD1; DNA: TGTGCCAGCAGTTTATCCAACGACAGGGTACCAAATTCACCCCTCCACTTT; CDR3: CASSLSNDRVPNSPLHF
length: 18; J: TRBJ1-4; size: once; V: TRBV15; D: -; DNA: TGTGCCACCAGCAGTGACGGCAGGGGTTTTCAAACTAATGAAAAACTGTTTTTT; CDR3: CATSSDGRGFQTNEKLFF
length: 12; J: TRBJ1-3; size: few; V: TRBV7-9; D: -; DNA: TGTGCCAGCAGCTTAAGTGGAGACACCATATATTTT; CDR3: CASSLSGDTIYF
length: 16; J: TRBJ2-1; size: -; V: TRBV6-5; D: -; DNA: TGTGCCAGCAGTTTGAGTCGGCTTAGCTCCTACAATGAGCAGTTCTTC; CDR3: CASSLSRLSSYNEQFF
length: 14; J: TRBJ1-1; size: -; V: TRBV10-3; D: -; DNA: TGTGCCATCAGTCGGGACACCTCCGGAACTGAAGCTTTCTTT; CDR3: CAISRDTSGTEAFF
length: 16; J: TRBJ2-6; size: -; V: TRBV5-4; D: -; DNA: TGTGCCAGCAGCTTGTGGATCAGCTCTGGGGCCAACGTCCTGACTTTC; CDR3: CASSLWISSGANVLTF
length: 12; J: TRBJ1-3; size: -; V: TRBV10-2; D: -; DNA: TGCGCCAGCAGTGAGTGGGGAAACACCATATATTTT; CDR3: CASSEWGNTIYF
length: 14; J: TRBJ2-5; size: -; V: TRBV7-9; D: TRBD1; DNA: TGTGCCAGCAGCTTAGTGGGGACAGGAGAGACCCAGTACTTC; CDR3: CASSLVGTGETQYF
length: 16; J: TRBJ1-1; size: -; V: TRBV10-3; D: TRBD1; DNA: TGTGCCATCAGTGAGTCCGCGTCAGGGGGCATCGCTGAAGCTTTCTTT; CDR3: CAISESASGGIAEAFF
length: 15; J: TRBJ2-3; size: -; V: TRBV7-2; D: TRBD2; DNA: TGTGCCAGCAGCTCTAGCGGGAGATTGGCAGATACGCAGTATTTT; CDR3: CASSSSGRLADTQYF
length: 14; J: TRBJ1-1; size: many; V: TRBV5-1; D: -; DNA: TGCGCCAGCAGCTTGATTCAGCAAGGCGCTGAAGCTTTCTTT; CDR3: CASSLIQQGAEAFF
length: 13; J: TRBJ2-7; size: -; V: TRBV5-4; D: TRBD1; DNA: TGTGCCAGCAGCTTTACAGGGGCAAAGGAGCAGTACTTC; CDR3: CASSFTGAKEQYF
length: 14; J: TRBJ2-7; size: -; V: TRBV9; D: TRBD1; DNA: TGTGCCAGCAGCGTAGCTGCAGGGGGCTACGAGCAGTACTTC; CDR3: CASSVAAGGYEQYF
length: 15; J: TRBJ2-3; size: -; V: TRBV28; D: TRBD2; DNA: TGTGCCAGCAGTTTTGGGCGGGGGGGCGCAGATACGCAGTATTTT; CDR3: CASSFGRGGADTQYF
length: 15; J: TRBJ2-7; size: -; V: TRBV27; D: TRBD1; DNA: TGTGCCAGCAGTTGGGGACAGGGGCCTTCCTACGAGCAGTACTTC; CDR3: CASSWGQGPSYEQYF
length: 15; J: TRBJ2-7; size: -; V: TRBV5-4; D: TRBD1; DNA: TGTGCCAGCAGCCGCCCCGGGACAGGATTCTACGAGCAGTACTTC; CDR3: CASSRPGTGFYEQYF
length: 14; J: TRBJ2-3; size: -; V: TRBV10-3; D: -; DNA: TGTGCCATCAGCCAAAGCGGATCCACAGATACGCAGTATTTT; CDR3: CAISQSGSTDTQYF
length: 21; J: TRBJ2-1; size: -; V: TRBV15; D: -; DNA: TGTGCCACCAGCAGAGATGATTTCAGGGGCAGCGACGTCGGACTCTACAATGAGCAGTTCTTC; CDR3: CATSRDDFRGSDVGLYNEQFF
length: 12; J: TRBJ2-3; size: -; V: TRBV28; D: TRBD1; DNA: TGTGCCACGTCAGGGGGATCAGATACGCAGTATTTT; CDR3: CATSGGSDTQYF
length: 14; J: TRBJ1-5; size: -; V: TRBV2; D: -; DNA: TGTGCCAGCAGTGGGCTCCCGGGCAATCAGCCCCAGCATTTT; CDR3: CASSGLPGNQPQHF
length: 15; J: TRBJ2-3; size: -; V: TRBV15; D: -; DNA: TGTGCCACCAGCAGAGTGGGGGCCCCCACAGATACGCAGTATTTT; CDR3: CATSRVGAPTDTQYF
length: 14; J: TRBJ2-7; size: -; V: TRBV5-6; D: TRBD1; DNA: TGTGCCAGCAGCACCCGGACAGGGAACTACGAGCAGTACTTC; CDR3: CASSTRTGNYEQYF
length: 14; J: TRBJ2-7; size: -; V: TRBV13; D: TRBD2; DNA: TGTGCCAGCAGCCGGAGCGGGACTCCCTACGAGCAGTACTTC; CDR3: CASSRSGTPYEQYF
length: 13; J: TRBJ2-2; size: -; V: TRBV12-5; D: -; DNA: TGTGCTAGTGGGACCGACAAGACCGGGGAGCTGTTTTTT; CDR3: CASGTDKTGELFF
length: 13; J: TRBJ2-7; size: -; V: TRBV2; D: -; DNA: TGTGCCAGCAGTGAAGACACATCCTACGAGCAGTACTTC; CDR3: CASSEDTSYEQYF
length: 15; J: TRBJ1-3; size: -; V: TRBV6-1; D: -; DNA: TGTGCCAGCAGTGAACAGACCGCCTCTGGAAACACCATATATTTT; CDR3: CASSEQTASGNTIYF
length: 15; J: TRBJ1-2; size: -; V: TRBV27; D: TRBD1; DNA: TGTGCCAGCAGTCCCCGGGACAGCCGAATCTATGGCTACACCTTC; CDR3: CASSPRDSRIYGYTF
length: 16; J: TRBJ1-4; size: -; V: TRBV10-3; D: -; DNA: TGTGCCATCAGTGAGAAAGGGGGGGGCTTGAATGAAAAACTGTTTTTT; CDR3: CAISEKGGGLNEKLFF
length: 11; J: TRBJ2-1; size: -; V: TRBV9; D: -; DNA: TGTGCCAGCAGCCGGACAGTTGAGCAGTTCTTC; CDR3: CASSRTVEQFF
length: 15; J: TRBJ1-6; size: few; V: TRBV6-6; D: -; DNA: TGTGCCAGCAGTTACCTTAGGGGTGCTGGTTCACCCCTCCACTTT; CDR3: CASSYLRGAGSPLHF
length: 15; J: TRBJ1-1; size: -; V: TRBV12-5; D: -; DNA: TGTGCTAGTGGTCCCCCGTCCCCGTCGGGCACTGAAGCTTTCTTT; CDR3: CASGPPSPSGTEAFF
length: 15; J: TRBJ1-1; size: -; V: TRBV25-1; D: -; DNA: TGTGCCAGCAGTGAACTGTGGCAGTCGAACACTGAAGCTTTCTTT; CDR3: CASSELWQSNTEAFF
length: 16; J: TRBJ1-4; size: -; V: TRBV28; D: TRBD1; DNA: TGCGCCAGCAGTGCCCCAGGGGGCACAACTAATGAAAAACTGTTTTTT; CDR3: CASSAPGGTTNEKLFF
length: 15; J: TRBJ1-6; size: -; V: TRBV28; D: -; DNA: TGTGCCAGCAGTACGGACAGCCTTGGTGATTCACCCCTCCACTTT; CDR3: CASSTDSLGDSPLHF
length: 16; J: TRBJ2-2; size: -; V: TRBV5-1; D: -; DNA: TGCGCCAGCAGCACGGTCCCGTTCGCGAACACCGGGGAGCTGTTTTTT; CDR3: CASSTVPFANTGELFF
length: 15; J: TRBJ2-7; size: -; V: TRBV27; D: -; DNA: TGTGCCAGCAGTTTATATCCGGGGCCATCCTACGAGCAGTACTTC; CDR3: CASSLYPGPSYEQYF
length: 13; J: TRBJ1-1; size: -; V: TRBV30; D: -; DNA: TGTGCCTGGAGCGGTCAGTTAAACACTGAAGCTTTCTTT; CDR3: CAWSGQLNTEAFF
length: 16; J: TRBJ2-7; size: -; V: TRBV5-6; D: TRBD2; DNA: TGTGCCAGCAGTCCTCTTAGCGGGGTCGAACACTACGAGCAGTACTTC; CDR3: CASSPLSGVEHYEQYF
length: 15; J: TRBJ1-6; size: once; V: TRBV5-4; D: TRBD1; DNA: TGTGCCAGCAGCTTGGGACAGGGGGTTTATTCACCCCTCCACTTT; CDR3: CASSLGQGVYSPLHF
length: 10; J: TRBJ2-5; size: -; V: TRBV7-9; D: -; DNA: TGTGCCAGCGAAAGCGAAACCCAGTACTTC; CDR3: CASESETQYF
length: 15; J: TRBJ2-3; size: -; V: TRBV30; D: TRBD1; DNA: TGTGCCTGGTGTTACGGGACAGGGGGCACAGATACGCAGTATTTT; CDR3: CAWCYGTGGTDTQYF
length: 15; J: TRBJ1-1; size: once; V: TRBV5-1; D: TRBD1; DNA: TGCGCCAGCAGCTTGGCAGGGACAGTCAACACTGAAGCTTTCTTT; CDR3: CASSLAGTVNTEAFF
length: 17; J: TRBJ1-5; size: -; V: TRBV28; D: -; DNA: TGTGCCAGCAGTTTATCCCCTTCTCTGGGCCACAATCAGCCCCAGCATTTT; CDR3: CASSLSPSLGHNQPQHF
length: 13; J: TRBJ1-2; size: -; V: TRBV2; D: -; DNA: TGTGCCAGCAGTGATGGCAGTCACTATGGCTACACCTTC; CDR3: CASSDGSHYGYTF
length: 13; J: TRBJ1-1; size: many; V: TRBV27; D: -; DNA: TGTGCCAGCAGTTTCGACAAGTGGACTGAAGCTTTCTTT; CDR3: CASSFDKWTEAFF
length: 18; J: TRBJ1-3; size: -; V: TRBV2; D: TRBD1; DNA: TGTGCCAGCAGCGAGGAGTACAGGGGGTCTCGCTCTGGAAACACCATATATTTT; CDR3: CASSEEYRGSRSGNTIYF
length: 17; J: TRBJ2-5; size: once; V: TRBV27; D: TRBD2; DNA: TGTGCCAGCCGTGGGAGACTAGCGGGAGTACCGCCAGAGACCCAGTACTTC; CDR3: CASRGRLAGVPPETQYF
length: 17; J: TRBJ2-4; size: -; V: TRBV10-1; D: TRBD2; DNA: TGCGCCATATGCAGGACTAGCGGACTAGCAGGCAAAAACATTCAGTACTTC; CDR3: CAICRTSGLAGKNIQYF
length: 15; J: TRBJ1-1; size: -; V: TRBV10-3; D: -; DNA: TGTGCCATCAGTGAGTCGGGGGGATTGAACACTGAAGCTTTCTTT; CDR3: CAISESGGLNTEAFF
length: 14; J: TRBJ1-3; size: -; V: TRBV5-6; D: -; DNA: TGTGCCAGCTCTACAGGAAAAACTGGAAACACCATATATTTT; CDR3: CASSTGKTGNTIYF
length: 16; J: TRBJ2-2; size: -; V: TRBV7-9; D: TRBD1; DNA: TGTGCCAGCTGGAACCAGACAGGGAAGGGGACCGGGGAGCTGTTTTTT; CDR3: CASWNQTGKGTGELFF
length: 13; J: TRBJ1-1; size: -; V: TRBV6-1; D: -; DNA: TGTGCCACCTTGGGCCAGCGCCAAATAGAAGCTTTCTTT; CDR3: CATLGQRQIEAFF
length: 17; J: TRBJ1-2; size: -; V: TRBV5-8; D: TRBD1; DNA: TGTGCCAGCAGCCCTTTCGGACAGGGGAGGATGGACTATGGCTACACCTTC; CDR3: CASSPFGQGRMDYGYTF